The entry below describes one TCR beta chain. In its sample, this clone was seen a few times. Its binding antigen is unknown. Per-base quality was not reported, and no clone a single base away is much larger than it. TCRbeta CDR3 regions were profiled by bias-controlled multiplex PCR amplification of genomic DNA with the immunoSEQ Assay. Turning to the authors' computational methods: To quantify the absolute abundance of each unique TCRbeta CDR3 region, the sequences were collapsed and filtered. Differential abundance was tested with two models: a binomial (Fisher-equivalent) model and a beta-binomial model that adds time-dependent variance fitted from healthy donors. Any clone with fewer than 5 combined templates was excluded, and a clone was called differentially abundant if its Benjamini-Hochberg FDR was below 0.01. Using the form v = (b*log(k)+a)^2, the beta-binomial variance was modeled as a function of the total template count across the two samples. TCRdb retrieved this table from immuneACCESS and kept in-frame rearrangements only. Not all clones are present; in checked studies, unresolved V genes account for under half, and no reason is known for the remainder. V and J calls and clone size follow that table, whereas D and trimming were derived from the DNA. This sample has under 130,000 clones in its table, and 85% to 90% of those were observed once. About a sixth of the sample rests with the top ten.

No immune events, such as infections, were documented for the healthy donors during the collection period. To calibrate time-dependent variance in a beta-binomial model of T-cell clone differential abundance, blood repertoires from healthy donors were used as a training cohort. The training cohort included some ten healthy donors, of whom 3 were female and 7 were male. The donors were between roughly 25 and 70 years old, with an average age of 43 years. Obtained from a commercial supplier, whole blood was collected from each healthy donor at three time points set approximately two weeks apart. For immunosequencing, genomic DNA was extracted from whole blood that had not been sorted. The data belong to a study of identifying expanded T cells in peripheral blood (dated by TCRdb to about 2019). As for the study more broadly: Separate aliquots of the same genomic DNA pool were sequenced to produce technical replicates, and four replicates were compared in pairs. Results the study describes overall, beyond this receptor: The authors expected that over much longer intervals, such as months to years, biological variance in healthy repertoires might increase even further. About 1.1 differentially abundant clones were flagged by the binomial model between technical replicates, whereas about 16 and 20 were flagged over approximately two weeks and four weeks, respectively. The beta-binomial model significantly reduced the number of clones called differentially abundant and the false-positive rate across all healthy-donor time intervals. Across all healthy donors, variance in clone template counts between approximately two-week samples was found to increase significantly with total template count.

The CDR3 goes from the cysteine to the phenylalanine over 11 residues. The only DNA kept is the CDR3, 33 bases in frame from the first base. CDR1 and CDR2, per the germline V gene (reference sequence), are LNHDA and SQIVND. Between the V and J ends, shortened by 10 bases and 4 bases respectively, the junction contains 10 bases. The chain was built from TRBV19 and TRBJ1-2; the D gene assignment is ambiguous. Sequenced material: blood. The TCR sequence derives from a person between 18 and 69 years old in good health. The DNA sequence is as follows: TGTGCCATCCGGAGCTCCTATGGCTACACCTTC. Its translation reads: CAIRSSYGYTF.